This T cell receptor beta chain was found in a study of CD8 T cells in Susac syndrome. Reverse transcription of roughly 0.5 to 1 ug RNA used random hexamers. The method of amplification for TCR beta CDR3 was immunoSEQ multiplex PCR, covering 54 Vbeta and 13 Jbeta. One entry per CDR3 protein results from TCRdb running MiXCR on the immunoSEQ multiplex PCR reads. The table lists under 200,000 distinct CDR3 sequences, 90% to 95% of them singletons, with approximately 0.1% in the top ten. The sequenced target, TCR beta, came from blood CD8+ and CD4+ T cells. The control group consisted of healthy donors matched for age and sex. While CD8+ and CD4+ T cells were isolated negatively, TEMRA cells were enriched by FACS. Germline V gives CDR1 LNHNV, CDR2 YYDKDF (reference sequence). J was trimmed by 6 bases and V by 5 bases; bases with no gene match: 11. The CDR3 is made up of 16 amino acids.

J is TRBJ2-3 and V is TRBV15; TRBD1 matches 10 bases. Sequencing input: CD4+ T cells from PBMCs. This clonotype was sampled from a human donor in good health. DNA for the CDR3: TGTGCCACCAGCCCCCGGGGACAGGGGAGTGCGGATACGCAGTATTTT. Amino acids: CATSPRGQGSADTQYF.